Listed here are 17 T cell receptor beta chains from one sample, sequenced in a study of cytomegalovirus exposure and HLA in healthy donors. Researchers ran the PCR with 60 Vbeta and 13 Jbeta primers. TCRdb keeps only in-frame clones here, not all; method: immunoSEQ multiplex PCR. The repertoire includes roughly 140,000 clones, 50% to 75% of them detected once, and approximately 6.6% sits in the top ten. Sample: PBMCs. These receptor sequences come from a woman in her sixties or seventies in good health and CMV-seropositive.

This clone was seen a few times. The genes are TRBV2 and TRBJ2-5; D is unclear. Near its end, the DNA agrees better with TRBJ2-7, so the J call may be wrong. Germline V gives CDR1 SNHLY, CDR2 FYNNEI. The CDR3 has 14 amino acids. The DNA of the CDR3 is TGTGCCAGCAGTGATTCGGTCATATCCTACGAGCAGTACTTC. This codes for CASSDSVISYEQYF.

The chain uses TRBV28 and TRBJ2-1; 7 bases fit TRBD1. J lost 0 bases, V lost 7 bases, and 6 bases had no gene match. Germline V CDR1 and CDR2: MDHEN, SYDVKM. This CDR3 spans 15 amino acids. CDR3 in DNA: TGTGCCAGCACCAGGACAGGACCCTCCTACAATGAGCAGTTCTTC. It is translated as CASTRTGPSYNEQFF.

The chain combines TRBV27 with TRBJ2-1; D might be TRBD1 (6 bases). The germline V and J ends were trimmed by 4 bases and 6 bases, with 13 bases remaining between them. The CDR3 contains 14 residues. Looked up from germline, CDR1 is MNHEY and CDR2 is SMNVEV (reference sequence). The CDR3 here is CASSSLGQLNEQFF. The CDR3 region has the DNA TGTGCCAGCAGTTCCCTCGGACAGCTCAATGAGCAGTTCTTC.

This rearrangement joins TRBV15 to TRBJ2-1, with 8 nucleotides matching TRBD2. Germline values: CDR1 LNHNV, CDR2 YYDKDF (reference sequence). V shed 4 bases and J 1 base; nucleotides not matched to a gene: 0. This CDR3 has 14 residues. The CDR3 sequence is CATSTGGSYNEQFF. The DNA for the CDR3 is TGTGCCACCAGCACGGGAGGGTCCTACAATGAGCAGTTCTTC.

The rearrangement joins TRBV4-1 to TRBJ2-7, with 9 bases fitting TRBD1. Germline-derived CDR1 and CDR2 are MGHRA and YSYEKL. Germline trimming cut 1 base from V and 4 bases from J; bases unmatched to any gene: 2. This CDR3 is 14 amino acids long. In nucleotides, the CDR3 is TGCGCCAGCAGCCAAGGACAGGGGGTTTACGAGCAGTACTTC. Amino acids: CASSQGQGVYEQYF.

This rearrangement joins TRBV28 to TRBJ2-5, with TRBD2 matching over 12 bases. The ends lost 5 bases at V and 5 bases at J; junction bases unmatched: 6. Germline loops: CDR1 MDHEN, CDR2 SYDVKM. The CDR3 has 15 amino acids. The CDR3 region is CASSDGLAGRETQYF. The CDR3 DNA reads as TGTGCCAGCAGTGACGGACTAGCGGGGAGGGAGACCCAGTACTTC.

This clone was found a few times. J is TRBJ2-5 and V is TRBV7-6; D might be TRBD2 (5 bases). V dropped 1 base and J dropped 9 bases, with 21 bases sitting between them. Germline assignment: CDR1 SGHVS and CDR2 FNYEAQ. This CDR3 contains 16 residues. CDR3 loop: CASSLGGGGPALAQYF. The CDR3, as DNA: TGTGCCAGCAGCTTAGGAGGAGGCGGGCCAGCCTTGGCCCAGTACTTC.

The CDR3 spells CASSRYRGTEAFF. The CDR3 bases are TGTGCCAGCAGTCGGTACAGGGGTACTGAAGCTTTCTTT. This sequence joins TRBV6-5 and TRBJ1-1, with 7 bases lining up with TRBD1. The V gene's germline CDR1 is MNHEY and CDR2 SVGAGI. The CDR3 is 13 amino acids. V was pared by 5 bases and J by 5 bases, with 5 bases of the junction left unmatched.

The CDR3 loop is CASSVTSGNYNEQFF. The CDR3 DNA reads as TGTGCCAGCAGCGTGACTAGCGGGAATTACAATGAGCAGTTCTTC. The rearrangement links TRBV11-2 to TRBJ2-1; 11 bases are a match to TRBD2. Germline V gives CDR1 SGHAT, CDR2 FQNNGV. V trimming: 5 bases; J trimming: 4 bases; junction bases outside the gene matches: 4. This CDR3 has 15 residues.

A few counts support this clone. This rearrangement joins TRBV9 to TRBJ1-1; 7 bases fit TRBD1. Germline CDR1 SGDLS, CDR2 YYNGEE. J lost 6 bases, V lost 3 bases, and 11 bases had no gene match. The CDR3 runs 15 residues. The CDR3 sequence is CASSAGTAFFSEAFF. DNA of the CDR3: TGTGCCAGCAGCGCCGGGACAGCCTTCTTCTCTGAAGCTTTCTTT.

There are a few counts of this clone. This chain joins TRBV10-3 and TRBJ2-1, with 7 bases identical to TRBD2. CDR3 length: 16 amino acids. V was clipped by 4 bases and J by 0 bases; unmatched bases: 6. Germline values: CDR1 ENHRY, CDR2 SYGVKD. For the CDR3, the DNA is TGTGCCATCAGTGTCGGGACTATGAGCTCCTACAATGAGCAGTTCTTC. Amino acids: CAISVGTMSSYNEQFF.

This sequence joins TRBV7-2 and TRBJ1-2, with D possibly matching TRBD1 (6 bases). The CDR3 length is 16 residues. The germline gives CDR1 SGHTA, CDR2 FQGNSA. V lost 5 bases and J lost 4, with 20 bases in between. CDR3 nucleotides: TGTGCCAGCAGCCTAGGACAGTCTTCGGCTGCCTATGGCTACACCTTC. Residues: CASSLGQSSAAYGYTF.

This clone was recorded a few times. The chain uses TRBV5-1 and TRBJ2-3, with 14 bases identical to TRBD2. The CDR3 consists of 17 residues. Germline V gives CDR1 SGHRS, CDR2 YFSETQ. V dropped 0 bases and J dropped 5; count of bases not matched to a gene: 5. In DNA, the CDR3 is TGCGCCAGCAGCTTGGCCGGGACTAGCGGGAGAGGAGATACGCAGTATTTT. It encodes CASSLAGTSGRGDTQYF.

The genes are TRBV28 and TRBJ2-3; TRBD2 aligns across 8 bases. The CDR3 has 15 residues. Germline loops: CDR1 MDHEN, CDR2 SYDVKM. With 5 bases clipped from V and 1 base from J, the junction kept 5 bases outside the gene matches. CDR3 residues: CASSPVSGGTDTQYF. The CDR3 DNA follows: TGTGCCAGCAGTCCGGTTAGCGGGGGCACAGATACGCAGTATTTT.

This clone was detected once. The gene calls are TRBV4-3 and TRBJ2-3; 13 nucleotides line up with TRBD2. From germline, CDR1 is LGHNA and CDR2 YSLEER. J lost 2 bases, V lost 1 base, and 3 bases had no gene match. This CDR3 is built from 17 residues. CDR3 coding DNA: TGCGCCAGCAGCCAAGGGACTAGCGGGAGAAACACAGATACGCAGTATTTT. Its translation: CASSQGTSGRNTDTQYF.

This sequence joins TRBV7-6 and TRBJ2-3; TRBD1 matches at 8 bases. Germline V gene data show CDR1 as SGHVS and CDR2 as FNYEAQ. The V segment lost 0 bases and the J segment 1 base; nucleotides outside the gene matches: 0. The CDR3 has 15 amino acids. The CDR3 DNA is TGTGCCAGCAGCTTAGCGGGACAGGGCACAGATACGCAGTATTTT. Protein sequence: CASSLAGQGTDTQYF.

This sequence joins TRBV19 and TRBJ1-1; perhaps TRBD1 as D (5 bases). V shed 8 bases and J shed 0 bases, with 16 bases lying between them. CDR1 and CDR2 (germline): LNHDA, SQIVND (reference sequence). This CDR3 region has 15 residues. The CDR3 DNA is TGTGCCAGTGCCCCTCCAGGGCTCATGAACACTGAAGCTTTCTTT. It is translated as CASAPPGLMNTEAFF.